This T cell receptor beta chain is drawn from a study of blood T cell repertoires in COVID-19. Looking at the study overall: Specimens from acute and convalescent COVID-19 originated in the United States, Italy and Spain.

Authors' data handling: It was from reference gene primer amplification that nucleated cell counts were estimated. Assay: immunoSEQ multiplex PCR; the TCRdb copy retains only in-frame clones and omits some. V and J calls and clone size come straight from that table; D and trimming were deduced from the DNA. The sample contains approximately 30,000 clones, 76% of which appear only once. Material for sequencing was peripheral blood. The receptor was derived from a man aged 70-80 years with acute or convalescent COVID-19.

The CDR3 DNA follows: TGCGCCAGCACACCGGTAGAACGAGGTTATGAGCAGTTCTTC. It yields the protein CASTPVERGYEQFF. The genes are TRBV10-1 and TRBJ2-1, with D unresolved. Trimming left V 7 bases short and J 8 bases short, with 18 bases between. This CDR3 comprises 14 residues. The germline V gene encodes CDR1 WNHNN and CDR2 SYGVQD (reference sequence).